This T cell receptor beta chain is drawn from a study of cytomegalovirus exposure and HLA in healthy donors. Trimming at V came to 4 bases and at J to 2 bases, leaving 1 base not matched to a gene. This CDR3 spans 14 amino acids. Germline V CDR1 and CDR2: SGHTA, FQGNSA. Sequenced by immunoSEQ multiplex PCR; TCRdb stores in-frame clones only, minus some. The data contain approximately 300,000 clones, about nine tenths of them singletons. Details on this clone: Its target is not known. Other DNA sequences in the sample encode the same CDR3.

Findings of the study overall: Some public TCRs appeared in many individuals, while most sequences were rare. Reportedly, diagnosis of cytomegalovirus status by the classifier showed high specificity and sensitivity. There were about 160 TCR beta chains listed as cytomegalovirus-associated. In the 120 validation repertoires, about 94% of cluster scores exceeded 0, per a later analysis.

Sequenced input: PBMCs. The chain employs TRBV7-2 and TRBJ1-2; 10 bases align to TRBD1. The sequence was obtained from a woman aged 18-35 years in good health and CMV-seronegative. The CDR3 bases are TGTGCCAGCAGCTCGGGACAGGGGAACTATGGCTACACCTTC. It codes for CASSSGQGNYGYTF.